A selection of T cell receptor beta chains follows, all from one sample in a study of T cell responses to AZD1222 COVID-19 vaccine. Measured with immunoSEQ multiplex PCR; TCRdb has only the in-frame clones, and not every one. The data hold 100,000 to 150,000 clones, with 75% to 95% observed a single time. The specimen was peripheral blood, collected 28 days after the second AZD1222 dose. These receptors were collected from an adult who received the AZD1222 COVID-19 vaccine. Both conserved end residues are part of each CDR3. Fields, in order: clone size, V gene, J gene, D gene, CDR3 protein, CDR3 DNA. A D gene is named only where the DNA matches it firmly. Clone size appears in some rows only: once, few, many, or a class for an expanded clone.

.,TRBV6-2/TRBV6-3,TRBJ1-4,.,CASSYHLFGKLFF,TGTGCCAGCAGTTACCATCTATTCGGAAAACTGTTTTTT
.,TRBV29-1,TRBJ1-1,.,CSVTLGTGNTEAFF,TGCAGCGTTACTCTGGGAACGGGAAACACTGAAGCTTTCTTT
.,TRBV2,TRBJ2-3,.,CASSGPGGDTQYF,TGTGCCAGCAGTGGACCCGGTGGGGATACGCAGTATTTT
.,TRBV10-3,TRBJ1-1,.,CATLGRGDGTEAFF,TGTGCCACCCTTGGGCGGGGAGATGGCACTGAAGCTTTCTTT
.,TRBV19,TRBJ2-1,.,CASRSDGVYNEQFF,TGTGCCAGTAGGTCCGATGGGGTCTACAATGAGCAGTTCTTC
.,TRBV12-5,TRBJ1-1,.,CASGKRNRESTEAFF,TGTGCTAGTGGTAAACGCAACAGGGAGAGCACTGAAGCTTTCTTT
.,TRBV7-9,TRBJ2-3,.,CASGGGTDTQYF,TGTGCCAGCGGGGGCGGCACAGATACGCAGTATTTT
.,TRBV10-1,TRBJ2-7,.,CASSESGRYEQYF,TGCGCCAGCAGTGAGTCGGGGAGATACGAGCAGTACTTC
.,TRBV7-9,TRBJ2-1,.,CASSLWVGTLGNEQFF,TGTGCCAGCAGCTTGTGGGTCGGCACCCTGGGAAATGAGCAGTTCTTC
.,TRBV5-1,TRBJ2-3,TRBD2,CASRTSGSISDTQYF,TGCGCCAGCAGGACTAGCGGGAGCATCTCAGATACGCAGTATTTT
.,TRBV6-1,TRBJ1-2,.,CASSEDRDYGYTF,TGTGCCAGCAGTGAAGACAGAGATTATGGCTACACCTTC
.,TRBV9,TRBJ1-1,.,CASSPGGGIGSSEAFF,TGTGCCAGCAGCCCGGGTGGAGGGATAGGATCTTCTGAAGCTTTCTTT
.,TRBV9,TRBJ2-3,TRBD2,CASSGTSGTDTQYF,TGTGCCAGCAGCGGGACTAGCGGCACAGATACGCAGTATTTT
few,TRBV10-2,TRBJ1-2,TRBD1,CASSESRGGGWGYTF,TGCGCCAGCAGTGAGTCGAGGGGAGGGGGCTGGGGCTACACCTTC
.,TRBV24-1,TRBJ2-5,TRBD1,CATSDWTGDGETQYF,TGTGCCACCAGTGATTGGACAGGGGACGGAGAGACCCAGTACTTC
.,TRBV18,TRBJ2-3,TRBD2,CASSPPPGGEQYF,TGTGCCAGCTCACCGCCGCCGGGAGGGGAGCAGTATTTT
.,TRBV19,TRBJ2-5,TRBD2,CASSIRLAGGTPTQYF,TGTGCCAGTAGTATTAGGCTAGCGGGAGGGACTCCGACCCAGTACTTC
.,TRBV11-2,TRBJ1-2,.,CASSLSAGSNYGYTF,TGTGCCTCCAGCTTAAGTGCAGGGTCTAACTATGGCTACACCTTC
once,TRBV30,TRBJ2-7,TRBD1,CAWSTGAEGEQYF,TGTGCCTGGAGTACAGGGGCAGAGGGCGAGCAGTACTTC
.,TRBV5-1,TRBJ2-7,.,CASSFSRGRFYEQYF,TGCGCCAGCAGCTTTTCGAGGGGGAGGTTCTACGAGCAGTACTTC
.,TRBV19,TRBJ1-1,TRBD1,CASSLRQGRAFF,TGTGCCAGTAGTTTACGACAGGGCCGGGCTTTCTTT
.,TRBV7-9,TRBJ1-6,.,CASSAQGTANSPLHF,TGTGCCAGCTCCGCCCAAGGGACGGCAAATTCACCCCTCCACTTT
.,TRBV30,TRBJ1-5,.,CAWRSSGWEPQHF,TGTGCCTGGAGATCATCCGGGTGGGAGCCCCAGCATTTT
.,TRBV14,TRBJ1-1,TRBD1,CASTRTGQNTEAFF,TGTGCCAGCACCAGGACAGGGCAGAACACTGAAGCTTTCTTT
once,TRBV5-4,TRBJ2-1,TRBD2,CASRPGLAGYNEQFF,TGTGCCAGCAGGCCGGGACTAGCGGGGTACAATGAGCAGTTCTTC
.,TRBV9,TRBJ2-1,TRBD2,CASSVVGSGGDEQFF,TGTGCCAGCAGCGTAGTCGGTAGCGGGGGGGATGAGCAGTTCTTC
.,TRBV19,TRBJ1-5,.,CASSIALGLRQPQHF,TGTGCCAGTAGTATAGCCCTGGGGTTAAGGCAGCCCCAGCATTTT
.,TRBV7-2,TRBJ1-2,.,CASSFGARVYGYTF,TGTGCCAGCAGCTTTGGGGCCAGGGTCTATGGCTACACCTTC
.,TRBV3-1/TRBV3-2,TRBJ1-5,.,CASSQGGTTGQPQHF,TGTGCCAGCAGCCAAGGGGGGACAACCGGTCAGCCCCAGCATTTT